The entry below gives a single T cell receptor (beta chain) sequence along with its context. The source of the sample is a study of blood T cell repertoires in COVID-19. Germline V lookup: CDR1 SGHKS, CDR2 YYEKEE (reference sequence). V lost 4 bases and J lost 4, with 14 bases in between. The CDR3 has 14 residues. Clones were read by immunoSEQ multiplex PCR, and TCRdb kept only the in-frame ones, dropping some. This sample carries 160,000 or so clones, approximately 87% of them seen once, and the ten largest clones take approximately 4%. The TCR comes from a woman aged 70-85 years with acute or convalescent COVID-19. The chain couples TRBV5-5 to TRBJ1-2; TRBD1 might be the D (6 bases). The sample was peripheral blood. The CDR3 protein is CASSLGQLLYGYTF. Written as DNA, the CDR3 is TGTGCCAGCAGCCTCGGACAGCTACTCTATGGCTACACCTTC.